This T cell receptor beta chain was retrieved from a study of blood T cell repertoires in COVID-19. Germline V gives CDR1 SGHNT, CDR2 YYREEE (reference sequence). The V segment lost 4 bases and the J segment 2 bases; nucleotides outside the gene matches: 2. The CDR3 has 14 amino acids. Clones were read by immunoSEQ multiplex PCR, and TCRdb kept only the in-frame ones, dropping some. The data show about 50,000 clones, 80% to 90% seen once. This clonotype was sampled from a human donor in a cohort sampled during active COVID-19. The donor label of this sample is uncertain. This chain joins TRBV5-4 and TRBJ2-1, with TRBD1 matching 8 bases. The source material was peripheral blood. Here the CDR3 reads CASSRQGTYNEQFF. The CDR3 DNA sequence: TGTGCCAGCAGCCGACAGGGGACCTACAATGAGCAGTTCTTC.